This T cell receptor beta chain is drawn from a study of blood T cell repertoires in COVID-19. Whole-study context: Nucleic acid was either cDNA or gDNA, and it came from T cells, B-cell-depleted T cells, or PBMCs.

V dropped 6 bases and J dropped 4; count of bases not matched to a gene: 7. The CDR3 length is 15 residues. Looked up from germline, CDR1 is MDHEN and CDR2 is SYDVKM. Sequencing was performed with immunoSEQ multiplex PCR; in TCRdb, only in-frame clones are kept and a portion is missing. The table lists about 140,000 clones, around 81% of them singletons. The sequenced material came from peripheral blood. The sequence was collected from a human donor in a cohort sampled during active COVID-19. The chain has TRBV28 and TRBJ1-2, with 11 nucleotides matching TRBD1. The CDR3 here is CASSFTGTGGYGYTF. DNA for the CDR3: TGTGCCAGCAGCTTTACCGGGACAGGGGGCTATGGCTACACCTTC.